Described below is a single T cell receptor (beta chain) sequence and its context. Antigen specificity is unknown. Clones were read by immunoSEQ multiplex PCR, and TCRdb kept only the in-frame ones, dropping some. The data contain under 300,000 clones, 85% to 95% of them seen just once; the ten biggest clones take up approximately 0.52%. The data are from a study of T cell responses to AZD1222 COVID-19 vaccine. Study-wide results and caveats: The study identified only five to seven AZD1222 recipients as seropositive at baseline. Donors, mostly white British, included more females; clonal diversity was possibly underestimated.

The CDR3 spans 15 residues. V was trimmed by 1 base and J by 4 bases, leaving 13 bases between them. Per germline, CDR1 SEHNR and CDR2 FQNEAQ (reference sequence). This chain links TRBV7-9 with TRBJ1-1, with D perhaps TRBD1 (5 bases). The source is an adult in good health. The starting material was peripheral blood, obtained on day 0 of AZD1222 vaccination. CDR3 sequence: CASSLDRQGRTEAFF. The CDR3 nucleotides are TGTGCCAGCAGCTTAGATCGGCAGGGCCGCACTGAAGCTTTCTTT.